These T cell receptor beta chains were read from a single sample in a study of cytomegalovirus exposure and HLA in healthy donors. Libraries were prepared by immunoSEQ multiplex PCR; TCRdb keeps only in-frame clonotypes and omits some of them. The table has over 150,000 clones, just under 85% seen once; the top ten hold about 4.9%. Specimen: PBMCs. The receptors stem from a girl aged 5 to 17 in good health and CMV-seropositive. CDR3s leave out the opening cysteine and the closing phenylalanine or tryptophan.

v_call: TRBV23-1
j_call: TRBJ2-2
cdr3_aa: ASSHRDRVVTGELF

v_call: TRBV6-5
j_call: TRBJ2-7
cdr3_aa: ASSRAGDEQY

v_call: TRBV4-1
j_call: TRBJ2-1
cdr3_aa: ASSRDTNYNEQF

v_call: TRBV4-1
j_call: TRBJ1-5
cdr3_aa: ASSQGGLSDQPQH

v_call: TRBV5-8
j_call: TRBJ2-7
cdr3_aa: ASSHDRGKSSYEQY

v_call: TRBV11-3
j_call: TRBJ1-2
cdr3_aa: ASSLVLVGTRYGYT

v_call: TRBV6-5
j_call: TRBJ1-1
cdr3_aa: ASSLGGANTEAF

v_call: TRBV6-5
j_call: TRBJ1-4
cdr3_aa: ASSYRTVTNEKLF

v_call: TRBV29-1
j_call: TRBJ1-1
cdr3_aa: SVEDRNGRDTEAF

v_call: TRBV21-1
j_call: TRBJ2-1
cdr3_aa: ASPPRGSSYNEQF

v_call: TRBV7-9
j_call: TRBJ1-4
cdr3_aa: SSGQREEKLF

v_call: TRBV6-6
j_call: TRBJ2-7
cdr3_aa: ASSPRDRGSHEQY

v_call: TRBV2
j_call: TRBJ1-5
cdr3_aa: ATTVGPGKGAQPQH

v_call: TRBV7-9
j_call: TRBJ2-3
cdr3_aa: ASSPREVVLDTQY

v_call: TRBV6-6
j_call: TRBJ2-7
cdr3_aa: ASRHTGGGYEQY

v_call: TRBV9
j_call: TRBJ1-1
cdr3_aa: ASSEGQSLNTEAF

v_call: TRBV14
j_call: TRBJ1-4
cdr3_aa: ASSQAFPTNEKLF

v_call: TRBV5-1
j_call: TRBJ2-7
cdr3_aa: ASSITGGGSYEQY

v_call: TRBV18
j_call: TRBJ1-4
cdr3_aa: ASSKTGGGNEKLF

v_call: TRBV19
j_call: TRBJ2-2
cdr3_aa: ASNPGTNTGELF

v_call: TRBV10-3
j_call: TRBJ1-5
cdr3_aa: AISESRRSRQPQH

v_call: TRBV30
j_call: TRBJ2-7
cdr3_aa: AWSQGQDEQY

v_call: TRBV27
j_call: TRBJ1-1
cdr3_aa: ASSQDRVNTEAF

v_call: TRBV2
j_call: TRBJ1-5
cdr3_aa: ASSAGQLNQPQH

v_call: TRBV6-4
j_call: TRBJ2-3
cdr3_aa: ASSELAGTDTQY

v_call: TRBV9
j_call: TRBJ2-4
cdr3_aa: ASTDGRAKNIQY

v_call: TRBV7-6
j_call: TRBJ2-7
cdr3_aa: ASSLRDTYEQY

v_call: TRBV5-1
j_call: TRBJ2-2
cdr3_aa: ASTMNTGELF

v_call: TRBV7-2
j_call: TRBJ1-5
cdr3_aa: ASSADSGGSQPQH